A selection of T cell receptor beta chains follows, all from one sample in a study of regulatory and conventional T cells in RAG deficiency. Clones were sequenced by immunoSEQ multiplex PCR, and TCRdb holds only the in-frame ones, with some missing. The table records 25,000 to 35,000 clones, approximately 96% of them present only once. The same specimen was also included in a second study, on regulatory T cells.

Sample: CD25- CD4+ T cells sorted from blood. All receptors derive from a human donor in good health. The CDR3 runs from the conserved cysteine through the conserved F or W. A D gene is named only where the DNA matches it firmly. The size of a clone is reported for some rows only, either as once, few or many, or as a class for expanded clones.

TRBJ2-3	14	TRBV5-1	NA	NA	TGCGCCAGCAGACCGCGGGGAGACACAGATACGCAGTATTTT	CASRPRGDTDTQYF
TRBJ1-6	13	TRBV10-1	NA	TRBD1	TGCGCCAGCAAGAGGACAGGGGAATCACCCCTCCACTTT	CASKRTGESPLHF
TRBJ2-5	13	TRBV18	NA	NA	TGTGCCAGCTCATGGGACTTCAAAGAGACCCAGTACTTC	CASSWDFKETQYF
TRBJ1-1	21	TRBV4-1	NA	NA	TGCGCCAGCAGCCAATCGATTATCCAAGGTGGGCGTCAGAGGGAGGACACTGAAGCTTTCTTT	CASSQSIIQGGRQREDTEAFF
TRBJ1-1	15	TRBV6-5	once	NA	TGTGCCAGCAGGATATATGGGACTGAGAACACTGAAGCTTTCTTT	CASRIYGTENTEAFF
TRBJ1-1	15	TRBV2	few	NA	TGTGCCAGCAGTGGGGCAGCATTCATGAACACTGAAGCTTTCTTT	CASSGAAFMNTEAFF
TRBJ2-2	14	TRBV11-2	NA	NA	TGTGCCAGCAGTCGACAGGAGAACCCCGGGGAGCTGTTTTTT	CASSRQENPGELFF
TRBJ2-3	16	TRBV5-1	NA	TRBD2	TGCGCCAGCAGCTTGTCCCCTAGCGGGGGGGCAGATACGCAGTATTTT	CASSLSPSGGADTQYF
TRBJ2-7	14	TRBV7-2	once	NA	TGTGCCAGCAGCCCTAGGACGGGGACCTACGAGCAGTACTTC	CASSPRTGTYEQYF
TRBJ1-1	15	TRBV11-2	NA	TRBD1	TGTGCCAGCAGTTCACCGGGACAGCAGAAAACGGGGGCTTTCTTT	CASSSPGQQKTGAFF
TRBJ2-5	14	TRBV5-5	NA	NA	TGTGCCAGCAGCTTGAGAACAGGGTCAGAGACCCAGTACTTC	CASSLRTGSETQYF
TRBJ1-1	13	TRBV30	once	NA	TGTGCCTGGACCCGACAGCAGAACACTGAAGCTTTCTTT	CAWTRQQNTEAFF
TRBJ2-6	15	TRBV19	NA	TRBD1	TGTGCCAGTGGATCTGACAGGGCTGGGGCCAACGTCCTGACTTTC	CASGSDRAGANVLTF
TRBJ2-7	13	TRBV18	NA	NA	TGTGCCAGCTCACCCACTTCGTCCTACGAGCAGTACTTC	CASSPTSSYEQYF
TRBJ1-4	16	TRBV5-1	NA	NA	TGCGCCAGCAGTCCTAATCCGGGGGGACGAAATGAAAAACTGTTTTTT	CASSPNPGGRNEKLFF
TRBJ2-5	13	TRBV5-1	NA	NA	TGCGCCAGCAGCTGGCAACCTCAAGAGACCCAGTACTTC	CASSWQPQETQYF
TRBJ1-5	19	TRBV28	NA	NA	TGTGCCAGTAGAAACACCGCGCAGGGGAGGGGAAATAGCAATCAGCCCCAGCATTTT	CASRNTAQGRGNSNQPQHF
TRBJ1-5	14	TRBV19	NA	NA	TGTGCCAGTAGTATGGCACAGGTCGGGCAGCCCCAGCATTTT	CASSMAQVGQPQHF
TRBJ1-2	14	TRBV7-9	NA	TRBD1	TGTGCCAGCAGCTCGTGGACAGGGGACTATGGCTACACCTTC	CASSSWTGDYGYTF
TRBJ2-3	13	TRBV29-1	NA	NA	TGCAGCGTTGAAGAGGGCAGGGCAGATACGCAGTATTTT	CSVEEGRADTQYF
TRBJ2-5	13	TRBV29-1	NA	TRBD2	TGCAGCGTGGGGGGGACCGCCGGGGAGACCCAGTACTTC	CSVGGTAGETQYF
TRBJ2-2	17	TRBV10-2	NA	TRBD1	TGCGCCAGCAGGGAATTAAGACAGGGGTTGGGAACCGGGGAGCTGTTTTTT	CASRELRQGLGTGELFF
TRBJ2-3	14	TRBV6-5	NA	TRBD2	TGTGCCAGCAGTTGGACTAGTGGGGGTAATACGCAGTATTTT	CASSWTSGGNTQYF
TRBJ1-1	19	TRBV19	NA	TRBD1	TGTGCCAGTACCCTACTCTCCGGGACAGAATATTTCATGAACACTGAAGCTTTCTTT	CASTLLSGTEYFMNTEAFF
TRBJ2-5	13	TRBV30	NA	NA	TGTGCCTGCCATCTAGCTAGCCAAGAGACCCAGTACTTC	CACHLASQETQYF
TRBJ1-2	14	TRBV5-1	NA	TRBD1	TGCGCCAGCAGCTTCTCCGGGACAGGGAATGGCTACACCTTC	CASSFSGTGNGYTF
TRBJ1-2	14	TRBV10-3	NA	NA	TGTGCCATCAGTGAGTCAGAGACACGCTATGGCTACACCTTC	CAISESETRYGYTF
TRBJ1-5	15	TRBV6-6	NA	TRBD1	TGTGCCAGCAGGGGGACAGTATATAGCAATCAGCCCCAGCATTTT	CASRGTVYSNQPQHF
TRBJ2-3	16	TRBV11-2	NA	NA	TGTGCCAGCGGTTCGACTCTCCGGGTTTTATCAGATACGCAGTATTTT	CASGSTLRVLSDTQYF
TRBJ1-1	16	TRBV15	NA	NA	TGTGCCACCAGCAGAGATACTGGATCGAGAGGGTTTGAAGCTTTCTTT	CATSRDTGSRGFEAFF
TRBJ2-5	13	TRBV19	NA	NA	TGTGCCAGTAGTATACTGGGCCGAGAGACCCAGTACTTC	CASSILGRETQYF
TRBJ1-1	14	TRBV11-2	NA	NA	TGTGCCAGCAGCTTAAGAACGGGGAACACTGAAGCTTTCTTT	CASSLRTGNTEAFF
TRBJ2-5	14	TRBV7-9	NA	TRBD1	TGTGCCAGCAGCTTCCCAGGGGGACAGGAGACCCAGTACTTC	CASSFPGGQETQYF
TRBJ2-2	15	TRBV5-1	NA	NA	TGCGCCAGCAGCCCCGGGACTCTGAACACCGGGGAGCTGTTTTTT	CASSPGTLNTGELFF
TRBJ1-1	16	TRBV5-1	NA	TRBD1	TGCGCCAGCAGCCATCGGACAGGGGGTTCATATCCGGAAGCTTTCTTT	CASSHRTGGSYPEAFF
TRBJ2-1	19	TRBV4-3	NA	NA	TGCGCCAGCAGCCAAGATCCAGTCAGCGGGCTGAACTCCTACAATGAGCAGTTCTTC	CASSQDPVSGLNSYNEQFF
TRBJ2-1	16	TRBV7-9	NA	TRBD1	TGTGCCAGCAGCCCCTACCGGGACAGGACGTTGGATGAGCAGTTCTTC	CASSPYRDRTLDEQFF
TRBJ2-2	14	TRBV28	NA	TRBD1	TGTGCCAGCACAGGGACAGTGAACACCGGGGAGCTGTTTTTT	CASTGTVNTGELFF
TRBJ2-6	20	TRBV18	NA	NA	TGTGCCAGCTCAGCCCAGGAACAGGGCCCCATGCTCTCTGGGGCCAACGTCCTGACTTTC	CASSAQEQGPMLSGANVLTF
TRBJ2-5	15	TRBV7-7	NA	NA	TGTGCTAGCAGCCGGGGGACAGCTCACCAAGAGACCCAGTACTTC	CASSRGTAHQETQYF
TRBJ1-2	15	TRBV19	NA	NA	TGTGCCAGTAGTGAACAGGGCCATCCTAACTATGGCTACACCTTC	CASSEQGHPNYGYTF
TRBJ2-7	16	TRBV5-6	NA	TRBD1	TGTGCCAGCAGCCTGCTTGGGACAGGGAATACGTACGAGCAGTACTTC	CASSLLGTGNTYEQYF
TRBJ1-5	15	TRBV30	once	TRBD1	TGTGCCTGTACGACGGGACAGGGGGCGGGTCAGCCCCAGCATTTT	CACTTGQGAGQPQHF
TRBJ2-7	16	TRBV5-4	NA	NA	TGTGCCAGCAGCCCCGGGTCCCCCTTAGGAACCTACGAGCAGTACTTC	CASSPGSPLGTYEQYF
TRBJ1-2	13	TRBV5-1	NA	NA	TGCGCCAGCAGCTCGGGGAACCCCTATGGCTACACCTTC	CASSSGNPYGYTF
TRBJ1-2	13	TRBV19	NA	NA	TGTGCCAGTAGTATTTTGGCGGCTAATGGCTACACCTTC	CASSILAANGYTF
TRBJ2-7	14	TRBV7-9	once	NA	TGTGCCAGCAGCTTAGTGGCGGTACTCTCCGAGCAGTACTTC	CASSLVAVLSEQYF
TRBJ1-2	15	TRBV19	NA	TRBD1	TGTGCCAGTAGTATCGGGACCACAGGGGAAAATGGCTACACCTTC	CASSIGTTGENGYTF